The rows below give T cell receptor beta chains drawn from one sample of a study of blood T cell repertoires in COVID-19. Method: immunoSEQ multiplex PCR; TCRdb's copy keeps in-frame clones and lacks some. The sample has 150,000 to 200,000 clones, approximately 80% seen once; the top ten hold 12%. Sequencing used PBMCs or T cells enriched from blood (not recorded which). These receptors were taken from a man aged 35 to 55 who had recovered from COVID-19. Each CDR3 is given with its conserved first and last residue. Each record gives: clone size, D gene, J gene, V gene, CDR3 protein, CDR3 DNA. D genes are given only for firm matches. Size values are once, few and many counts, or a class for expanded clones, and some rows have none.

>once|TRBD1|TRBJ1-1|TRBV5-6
CASSHGTAEAFF
TGTGCCAGCAGCCACGGGACAGCTGAAGCTTTCTTT
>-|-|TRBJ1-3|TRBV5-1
CASSLGQGSDTIYF
TGCGCCAGCAGCTTGGGCCAGGGTTCTGACACCATATATTTT
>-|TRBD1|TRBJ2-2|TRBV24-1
CATSEGDRRTGELFF
TGTGCCACCAGTGAGGGGGACAGGCGAACCGGGGAGCTGTTTTTT
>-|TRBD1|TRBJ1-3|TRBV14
CASSLQGVSGNTIYF
TGTGCCAGCAGTTTACAGGGGGTCTCTGGAAACACCATATATTTT
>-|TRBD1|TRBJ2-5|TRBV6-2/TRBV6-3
CASSYRDSLETQYF
TGTGCCAGCAGTTACAGGGACAGCTTAGAGACCCAGTACTTC
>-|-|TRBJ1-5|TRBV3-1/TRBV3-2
CASSQGEPQHF
TGTGCCAGCAGCCAAGGAGAGCCCCAGCATTTT
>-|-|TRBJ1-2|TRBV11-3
CASSFGANYGYTF
TGTGCCAGCAGCTTTGGGGCAAACTATGGCTACACCTTC
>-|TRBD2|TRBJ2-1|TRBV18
CASSPRLAVYNEQFF
TGTGCCAGCTCACCTAGACTAGCGGTCTACAATGAGCAGTTCTTC
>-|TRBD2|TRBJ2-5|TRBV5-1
CASSLEWGGTPQYF
TGCGCCAGCAGCTTGGAGTGGGGGGGGACGCCCCAGTACTTC
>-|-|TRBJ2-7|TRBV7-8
CASSQGTTYSGQYF
TGTGCCAGCAGCCAAGGAACGACTTACTCCGGGCAGTACTTC
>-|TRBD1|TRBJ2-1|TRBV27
CAILIQRQGTGMSWFF
TGTGCCATCCTCATCCAACGACAGGGGACCGGGATGTCGTGGTTCTTC
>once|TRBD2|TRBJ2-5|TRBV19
CASSRAGGRETQYF
TGTGCCAGTAGTAGGGCGGGAGGAAGGGAGACCCAGTACTTC
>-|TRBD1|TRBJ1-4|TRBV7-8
CASSFGGTGVEKLFF
TGTGCCAGCAGCTTTGGGGGGACAGGGGTGGAAAAACTGTTTTTT
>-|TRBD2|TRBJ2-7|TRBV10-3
CAIRGTSGVWEQYF
TGTGCCATCAGGGGGACTAGCGGGGTCTGGGAGCAGTACTTC
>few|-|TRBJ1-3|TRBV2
CASSDSVGGTTGNTIYF
TGTGCCAGCAGTGATTCGGTGGGAGGGACTACTGGAAACACCATATATTTT
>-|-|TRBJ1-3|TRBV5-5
CASWDTRSGNTIYF
TGTGCCAGCTGGGACACCCGCTCTGGAAACACCATATATTTT
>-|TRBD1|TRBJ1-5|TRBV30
CAWSKTGNQPQHF
TGTGCCTGGAGTAAGACAGGGAATCAGCCCCAGCATTTT
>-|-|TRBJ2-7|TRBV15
CATSRGLEGRYEQYF
TGTGCCACCAGCAGAGGACTGGAGGGTAGGTACGAGCAGTACTTC
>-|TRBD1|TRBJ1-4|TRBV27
CASSSIPGQKGEKLFF
TGTGCCAGCAGTTCAATCCCGGGACAGAAAGGGGAAAAACTGTTTTTT
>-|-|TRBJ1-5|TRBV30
CAWSVRENQPQHF
TGTGCCTGGAGTGTGCGAGAGAATCAGCCCCAGCATTTT